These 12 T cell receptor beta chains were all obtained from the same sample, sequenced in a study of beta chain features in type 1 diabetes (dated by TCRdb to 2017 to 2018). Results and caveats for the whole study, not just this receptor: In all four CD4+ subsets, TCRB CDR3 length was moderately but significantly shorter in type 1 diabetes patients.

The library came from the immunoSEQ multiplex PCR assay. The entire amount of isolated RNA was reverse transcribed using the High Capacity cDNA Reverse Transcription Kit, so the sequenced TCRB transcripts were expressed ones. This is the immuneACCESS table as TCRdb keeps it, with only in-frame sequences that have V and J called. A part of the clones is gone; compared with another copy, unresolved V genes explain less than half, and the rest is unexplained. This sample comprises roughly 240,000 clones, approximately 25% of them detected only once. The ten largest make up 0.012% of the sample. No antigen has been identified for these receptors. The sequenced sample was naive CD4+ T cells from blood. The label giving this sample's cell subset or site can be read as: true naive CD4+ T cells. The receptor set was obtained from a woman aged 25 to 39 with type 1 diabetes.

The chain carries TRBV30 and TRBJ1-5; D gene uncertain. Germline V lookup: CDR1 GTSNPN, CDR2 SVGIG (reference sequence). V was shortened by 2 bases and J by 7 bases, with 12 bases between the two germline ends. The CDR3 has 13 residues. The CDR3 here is CAWSTGVSQPQHF. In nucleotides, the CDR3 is TGTGCCTGGAGTACGGGTGTGAGCCAGCCCCAGCATTTT.

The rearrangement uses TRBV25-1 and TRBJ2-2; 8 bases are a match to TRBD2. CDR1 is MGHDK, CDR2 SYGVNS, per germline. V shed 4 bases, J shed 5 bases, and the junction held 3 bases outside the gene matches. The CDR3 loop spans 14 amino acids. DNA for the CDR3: TGTGCCAGCAGTGTTAGCGGGAAGACCGGGGAGCTGTTTTTT. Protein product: CASSVSGKTGELFF.

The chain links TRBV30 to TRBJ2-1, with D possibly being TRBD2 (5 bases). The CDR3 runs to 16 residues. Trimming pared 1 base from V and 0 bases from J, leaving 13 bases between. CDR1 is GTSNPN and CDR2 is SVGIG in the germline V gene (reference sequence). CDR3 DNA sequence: TGTGCCTGGAGTGCCTCTTCTAGCTACTCCTACAATGAGCAGTTCTTC. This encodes CAWSASSSYSYNEQFF.

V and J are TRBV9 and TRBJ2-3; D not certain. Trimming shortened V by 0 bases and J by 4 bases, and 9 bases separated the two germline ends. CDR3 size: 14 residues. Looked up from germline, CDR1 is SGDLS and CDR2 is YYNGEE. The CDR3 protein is CASSVGLAADTQYF. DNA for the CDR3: TGTGCCAGCAGCGTAGGATTGGCGGCAGATACGCAGTATTTT.

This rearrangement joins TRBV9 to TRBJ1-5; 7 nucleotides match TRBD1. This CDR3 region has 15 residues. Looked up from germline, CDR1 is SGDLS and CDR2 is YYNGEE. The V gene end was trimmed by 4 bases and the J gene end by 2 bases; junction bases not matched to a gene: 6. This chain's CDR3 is CASSPNGQGNQPQHF. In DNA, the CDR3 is TGTGCCAGCAGCCCAAATGGACAGGGCAATCAGCCCCAGCATTTT.

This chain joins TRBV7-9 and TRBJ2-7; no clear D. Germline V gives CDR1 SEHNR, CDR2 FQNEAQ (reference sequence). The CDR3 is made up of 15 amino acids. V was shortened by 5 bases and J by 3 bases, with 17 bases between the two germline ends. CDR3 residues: CASSASLKPVYEQYF. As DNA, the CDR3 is TGTGCCAGCAGCGCCTCCCTAAAACCCGTCTACGAGCAGTACTTC.

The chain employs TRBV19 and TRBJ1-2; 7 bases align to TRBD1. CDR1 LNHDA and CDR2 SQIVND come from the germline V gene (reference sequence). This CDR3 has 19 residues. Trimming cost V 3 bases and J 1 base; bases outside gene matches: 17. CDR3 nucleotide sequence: TGTGCCAGTAGTATCAGGTCGGGGGATGCGGGACAGCGTAACTATGGCTACACCTTC. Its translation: CASSIRSGDAGQRNYGYTF.

CDR3 sequence (DNA): TGTGCCAGTGCAATGCGGGGGCAAGAGACCCAGTACTTC. Protein sequence: CASAMRGQETQYF. The chain recombines TRBV19 with TRBJ2-5; 7 nucleotides agree with TRBD2. V shed 8 bases, J shed 2 bases, and the junction held 5 bases outside the gene matches. The CDR3 is 13 residues long. Looked up from germline, CDR1 is LNHDA and CDR2 is SQIVND (reference sequence).

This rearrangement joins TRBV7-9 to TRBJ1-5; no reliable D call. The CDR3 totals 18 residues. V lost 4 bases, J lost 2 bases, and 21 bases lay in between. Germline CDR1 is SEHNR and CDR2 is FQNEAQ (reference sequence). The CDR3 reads CASSSEGGGRGGNQPQHF. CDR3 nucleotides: TGTGCCAGCAGCTCCGAGGGTGGTGGTCGTGGGGGCAATCAGCCCCAGCATTTT.

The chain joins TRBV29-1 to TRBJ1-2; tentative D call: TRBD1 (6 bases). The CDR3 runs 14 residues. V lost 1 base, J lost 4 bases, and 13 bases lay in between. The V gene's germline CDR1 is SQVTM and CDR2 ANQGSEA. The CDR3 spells CSVEVWGGSYGYTF. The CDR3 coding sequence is TGCAGCGTTGAAGTTTGGGGGGGCAGCTATGGCTACACCTTC.

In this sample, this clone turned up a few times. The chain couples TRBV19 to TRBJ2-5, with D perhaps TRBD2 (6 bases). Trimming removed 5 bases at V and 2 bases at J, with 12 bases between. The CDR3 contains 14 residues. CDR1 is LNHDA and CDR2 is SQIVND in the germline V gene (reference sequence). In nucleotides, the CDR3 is TGTGCCAGTAGTCGTGGGACTTCTCAAGAGACCCAGTACTTC. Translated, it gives CASSRGTSQETQYF.

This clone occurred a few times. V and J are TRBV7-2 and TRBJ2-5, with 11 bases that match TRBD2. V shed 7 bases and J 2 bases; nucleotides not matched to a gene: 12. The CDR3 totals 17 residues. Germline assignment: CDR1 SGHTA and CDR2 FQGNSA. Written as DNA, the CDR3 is TGTGCCAGCACCGTCCCCCGGCTAGCGGGGGGTCAAGAGACCCAGTACTTC. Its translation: CASTVPRLAGGQETQYF.